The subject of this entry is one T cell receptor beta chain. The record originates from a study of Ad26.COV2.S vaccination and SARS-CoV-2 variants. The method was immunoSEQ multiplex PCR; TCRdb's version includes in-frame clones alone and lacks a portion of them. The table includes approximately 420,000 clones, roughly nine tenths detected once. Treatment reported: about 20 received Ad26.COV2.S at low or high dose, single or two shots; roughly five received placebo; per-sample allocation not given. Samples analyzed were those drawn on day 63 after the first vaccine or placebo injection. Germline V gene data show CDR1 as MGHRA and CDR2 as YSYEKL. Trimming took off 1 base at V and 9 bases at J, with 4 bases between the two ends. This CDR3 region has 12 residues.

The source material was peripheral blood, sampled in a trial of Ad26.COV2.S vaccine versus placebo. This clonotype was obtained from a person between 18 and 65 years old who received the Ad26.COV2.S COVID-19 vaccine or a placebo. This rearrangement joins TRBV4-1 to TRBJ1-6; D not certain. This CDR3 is CASSQVLSPLHF. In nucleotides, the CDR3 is TGCGCCAGCAGCCAAGTTCTTTCACCCCTCCACTTT.